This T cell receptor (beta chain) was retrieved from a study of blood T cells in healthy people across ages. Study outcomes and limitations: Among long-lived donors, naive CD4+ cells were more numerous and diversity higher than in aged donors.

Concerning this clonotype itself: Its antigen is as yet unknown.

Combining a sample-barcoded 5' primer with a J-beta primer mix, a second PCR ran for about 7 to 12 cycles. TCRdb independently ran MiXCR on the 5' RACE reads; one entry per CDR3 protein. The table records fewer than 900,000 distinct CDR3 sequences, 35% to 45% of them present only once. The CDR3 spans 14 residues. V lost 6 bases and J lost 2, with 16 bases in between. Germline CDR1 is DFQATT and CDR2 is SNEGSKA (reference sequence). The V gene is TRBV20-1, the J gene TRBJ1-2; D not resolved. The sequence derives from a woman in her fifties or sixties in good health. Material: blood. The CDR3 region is CSANHWTSNYGYTF. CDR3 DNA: TGCAGTGCCAATCACTGGACTTCGAACTATGGCTACACCTTC.